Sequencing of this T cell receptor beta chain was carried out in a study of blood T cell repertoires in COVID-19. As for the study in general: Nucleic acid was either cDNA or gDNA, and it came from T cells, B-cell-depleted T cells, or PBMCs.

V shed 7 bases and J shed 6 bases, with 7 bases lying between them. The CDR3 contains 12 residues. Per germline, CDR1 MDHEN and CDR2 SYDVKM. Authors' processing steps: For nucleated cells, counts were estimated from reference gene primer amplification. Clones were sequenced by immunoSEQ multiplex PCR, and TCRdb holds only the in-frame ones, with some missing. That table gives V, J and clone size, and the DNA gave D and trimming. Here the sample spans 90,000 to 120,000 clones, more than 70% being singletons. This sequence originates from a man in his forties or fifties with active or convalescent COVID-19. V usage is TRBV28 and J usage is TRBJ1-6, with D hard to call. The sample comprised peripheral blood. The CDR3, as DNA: TGTGCCAGCACACTGAGTAATTCACCCCTCCACTTT. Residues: CASTLSNSPLHF.